The 30 T cell receptor beta chains given below trace back to one sample, sequenced in a study of regulatory T cells in long-lasting Graves disease. Through Arm-PCR of CDR3 regions and iRepertoire HTBI primers, TCR beta libraries were built. Using its own MiXCR run on the multiplex PCR reads, TCRdb lists one record per CDR3 protein. The sample contains approximately 460,000 distinct CDR3 sequences, approximately 16% of which appear only once. Time point: newly diagnosed GD, antithyroid drugs for less than 3 months. After RNA was extracted from PBMCs, the TCR library was made from it. These same records also appear under a second study, on T cells in Graves' hyperthyroidism and ophthalmopathy.

The sample consisted of peripheral blood mononuclear cells (PBMCs), taken at new diagnosis, from a patient treated with antithyroid drugs. Every receptor here comes from a woman aged 30 to 39 with Graves disease.

This clonotype was detected many times. CDR3: CSATGWGQGAVGEQFF. The CDR3 coding sequence is TGCAGTGCCACAGGGTGGGGACAGGGGGCCGTAGGTGAGCAGTTCTTC. The chain combines TRBV20-1 with TRBJ2-1; TRBD1 aligns across 12 bases. Trimming cost V 6 bases and J 9 bases; bases outside gene matches: 15. Per germline, CDR1 DFQATT and CDR2 SNEGSKA (reference sequence). This CDR3 has 16 amino acids.

The chain employs TRBV7-9 and TRBJ2-5, with 7 bases aligning to TRBD1. Germline trimming cut 2 bases from V and 5 bases from J; bases unmatched to any gene: 8. The CDR3 extends over 15 amino acids. Germline CDR1 is SEHNR and CDR2 is FQNEAQ (reference sequence). The CDR3: CASSLYLLTGETQYF. CDR3 in DNA: TGTGCCAGCAGCTTATATTTGTTGACAGGGGAGACCCAGTACTTC.

The chain combines TRBV28 with TRBJ1-4, with D unclear. The CDR3 totals 17 residues. Germline CDR1 reads MDHEN; CDR2 reads SYDVKM. V was cut by 8 bases and J by 0 bases, with 19 bases left in between. The CDR3 DNA reads as TGTGCCAGCCGCACCGGGCCAGAAGTTGCAACTAATGAAAAACTGTTTTTT. Encoded protein: CASRTGPEVATNEKLFF.

This clonotype came up a few times. The rearrangement uses TRBV4-3 and TRBJ2-7; TRBD2 matches at 10 bases. The CDR3 consists of 19 residues. Germline CDR1 and CDR2: LGHNA and YSLEER. V trimming: 1 base; J trimming: 4 bases; junction bases outside the gene matches: 16. The CDR3 loop reads CASSQGFSGRSWGIYEQYF. CDR3 DNA: TGCGCCAGCAGCCAAGGATTTAGCGGGAGGTCATGGGGAATTTACGAGCAGTACTTC.

This clonotype was counted ten times or more. The V and J genes are TRBV27 and TRBJ1-5, with D possibly TRBD1 on 5 matching bases. The CDR3 loop spans 14 amino acids. The V end was cut by 6 bases, the J end by 2 bases, with 11 bases between. Germline V gene lookup returns CDR1 MNHEY and CDR2 SMNVEV (reference sequence). In DNA, the CDR3 is TGTGCCAGCAGGCAGGGTTTCGGCAATCAGCCCCAGCATTTT. It encodes CASRQGFGNQPQHF.

This clonotype showed up many times. The chain employs TRBV29-1 and TRBJ1-2, with 10 bases identical to TRBD1. The CDR3 extends over 14 amino acids. J was trimmed by 4 bases and V by 6 bases; bases with no gene match: 8. Germline CDR1 is SQVTM and CDR2 is ANQGSEA. The CDR3 sequence is CSVPRDRGLYGYTF. The DNA for the CDR3 is TGCAGCGTCCCCCGGGACAGGGGACTCTATGGCTACACCTTC. Full variable domain (remainder filled in from reference TRBV29-1 and TRBJ1-2): SAVISQKPSRDICQRGTSLTIQCQVDSQVTMMFWYRQQPGQSLTLIATANQGSEATYESGFVIDKFPISRPNLTFSTLTVSNMSPEDSSIYLCSVPRDRGLYGYTFGSGTRLTVV.

This clonotype was found many times. The rearrangement joins TRBV24-1 to TRBJ2-3; the D gene is possibly TRBD1 (6 bases). Looked up from germline, CDR1 is KGHDR and CDR2 is SFDVKD. The CDR3 spans 16 residues. V was shortened by 4 bases and J by 2 bases, with 15 bases between the two germline ends. The CDR3 DNA sequence: TGTGCCACCAGTGACCCCGGACAGTCCTACACAGATACGCAGTATTTT. Its translation: CATSDPGQSYTDTQYF.

This clonotype occurred many times. The V and J genes are TRBV11-2 and TRBJ2-1; TRBD2 might be the D (6 bases). Per germline, CDR1 SGHAT and CDR2 FQNNGV. V was shortened by 8 bases and J by 4 bases, with 24 bases between the two germline ends. CDR3 size: 17 residues. CDR3 region: CASGRRGGGISYNEQFF. Written as DNA, the CDR3 is TGTGCCAGCGGCCGTCGGGGAGGCGGGATAAGTTACAATGAGCAGTTCTTC. Combining the CDR3 with reference TRBV11-2 and TRBJ2-1 gives the whole variable domain EAGVAQSPRYKIIEKRQSVAFWCNPISGHATLYWYQQILGQGPKLLIQFQNNGVVDDSQLPKDRFSAERLKGVDSTLKIQPAKLEDSAVYLCASGRRGGGISYNEQFFGPGTRLTVL.

This clonotype was detected ten times or more. The V and J genes are TRBV6-1 and TRBJ1-4; D not resolved. This CDR3 has 15 amino acids. The V end was cut by 6 bases, the J end by 10 bases, with 21 bases between. Germline lookup yields CDR1 MNHNS and CDR2 SASEGT. The DNA of the CDR3 is TGTGCCAGCAGCAAACTCCGGGCGGCGGCCGGAAAACTGTTTTTT. It codes for CASSKLRAAAGKLFF.

This rearrangement joins TRBV29-1 to TRBJ2-5; 7 bases agree with TRBD1. This CDR3 region has 15 residues. Unmatched junction bases numbered 14, after V lost 7 bases and J lost 3 bases. Germline CDR1 SQVTM, CDR2 ANQGSEA. The CDR3 region has the DNA TGCAGCGCCAATGCTCAGGGACAGCTAGAAGAGACCCAGTACTTC. Translated, it gives CSANAQGQLEETQYF.

This clonotype showed up just a few times. V and J are TRBV5-1 and TRBJ2-7; maybe TRBD1 (6 bases). Germline V gene data show CDR1 as SGHRS and CDR2 as YFSETQ. The CDR3 sequence is 14 residues long. V was cut by 7 bases and J by 3 bases, with 17 bases left in between. The chain's CDR3 is CASRRTESLYEQYF. CDR3 bases: TGCGCCAGCCGAAGGACAGAGAGCCTCTACGAGCAGTACTTC.

This clonotype came up many times. The chain couples TRBV20-1 to TRBJ1-1, with D uncertain. The CDR3 extends over 14 amino acids. Germline V gene data show CDR1 as DFQATT and CDR2 as SNEGSKA (reference sequence). Trimming stripped 5 bases from V and 0 bases from J, with 13 bases between. CDR3 region: CSAQDSFLNTEAFF. The CDR3 DNA is TGCAGTGCTCAGGACTCATTCCTGAACACTGAAGCTTTCTTT.

The genes are TRBV25-1 and TRBJ2-7; 7 nucleotides agree with TRBD2. J was trimmed by 1 base and V by 4 bases; bases with no gene match: 10. The CDR3 is made up of 16 amino acids. Looked up from germline, CDR1 is MGHDK and CDR2 is SYGVNS. The CDR3 DNA reads as TGTGCCAGCAGTGCTCCGCAGGCGGGGGAGTCCTACGAGCAGTACTTC. As protein: CASSAPQAGESYEQYF.

This clonotype appeared many times. The rearrangement uses TRBV13 and TRBJ2-7; D unclear. The CDR3 runs to 14 residues. Trimming stripped 0 bases from V and 3 bases from J, with 9 bases between. Germline V CDR1 and CDR2: PRHDT, FYEKMQ (reference sequence). The CDR3 DNA is TGTGCCAGCAGCTTAGGCCACATTGGCTACGAGCAGTACTTC. Translating it yields CASSLGHIGYEQYF.

This clonotype was observed a few times. The chain carries TRBV9 and TRBJ2-7; D possibly matches TRBD1 or TRBD2 (5 bases each). Germline V CDR1 and CDR2: SGDLS, YYNGEE. The CDR3 contains 15 residues. V lost 6 bases and J 2 bases, leaving 18 bases between the germline ends. CDR3 bases: TGTGCCAGCAATCCTTACGGGACCGGGGCCTACGAGCAGTACTTC. It specifies CASNPYGTGAYEQYF. Supplemented by reference TRBV9 and TRBJ2-7, the full variable domain reads DSGVTQTPKHLITATGQRVTLRCSPRSGDLSVYWYQQSLDQGLQFLIQYYNGEERAKGNILERFSAQQFPDLHSELNLSSLELGDSALYFCASNPYGTGAYEQYFGPGTRLTVT.

This clonotype occurred many times. The rearrangement uses TRBV28 and TRBJ2-5, with 10 nucleotides matching TRBD2. CDR1 and CDR2 (germline): MDHEN, SYDVKM. This CDR3 contains 16 residues. Germline trimming cut 6 bases from V and 5 bases from J; bases unmatched to any gene: 12. CDR3 nucleotides: TGTGCCAGCAGGTTCATAAGCGGGAGGGCCAGGGAGACCCAGTACTTC. Its translation is CASRFISGRARETQYF.

This clonotype was seen ten or more times. The V call is TRBV7-2, the J call TRBJ2-5; D unclear. This CDR3 is 14 amino acids long. Per germline, CDR1 SGHTA and CDR2 FQGNSA. Trimming left V 0 bases short and J 4 bases short, with 9 bases between. The CDR3 nucleotides read TGTGCCAGCAGCTTAGCCACGATTTTAGAGACCCAGTACTTC. Its translation: CASSLATILETQYF. The full variable domain, rest sourced from reference TRBV7-2 and TRBJ2-5, is GAGVSQSPSNKVTEKGKDVELRCDPISGHTALYWYRQSLGQGLEFLIYFQGNSAPDKSGLPSDRFSAERTGGSVSTLTIQRTQQEDSAVYLCASSLATILETQYFGPGTRLLVL.

There are many counts of this clonotype. V usage is TRBV15 and J usage is TRBJ1-4; D possibly corresponds to TRBD1 (5 bases). Per the germline V gene, CDR1 is LNHNV and CDR2 is YYDKDF (reference sequence). V was trimmed by 5 bases and J by 7 bases, leaving 17 bases between them. The CDR3 is 15 residues long. Written as DNA, the CDR3 is TGTGCCACCAGCTCGCATGGGGCCTCGGGTGAAAAACTGTTTTTT. This encodes CATSSHGASGEKLFF.

The chain recombines TRBV4-3 with TRBJ1-2; unclear D gene. CDR3 length equals 13 residues. The germline V gene encodes CDR1 LGHNA and CDR2 YSLEER. V was clipped by 0 bases and J by 8 bases, with 10 bases between them. Written as DNA, the CDR3 is TGCGCCAGCAGCCAAGACCAAAGAGGAGGCTACACCTTC. It is translated as CASSQDQRGGYTF.

This clonotype was counted at least ten times. This chain links TRBV10-3 with TRBJ1-3; 7 bases are a match to TRBD1. This CDR3 has 14 residues. V shed 6 bases and J 0 bases; nucleotides not matched to a gene: 2. Germline-derived CDR1 and CDR2 are ENHRY and SYGVKD. The CDR3 is CAISRGSSGNTIYF. For the CDR3, the DNA is TGTGCCATCAGCAGGGGGTCCTCTGGAAACACCATATATTTT.

This clonotype was observed many times. This chain joins TRBV5-1 and TRBJ2-1, with 8 nucleotides matching TRBD1. CDR3 length equals 16 residues. Trimming took 0 bases from V and 6 from J; bases not matched to a gene: 8. Germline V lookup: CDR1 SGHRS, CDR2 YFSETQ. CDR3 protein: CASSLAGRGHGNEQFF. The DNA for the CDR3 is TGCGCCAGCAGCTTGGCCGGCAGGGGGCACGGCAATGAGCAGTTCTTC.

This clonotype was recorded many times. The chain carries TRBV28 and TRBJ2-7; D is ambiguous. Germline assignment: CDR1 MDHEN and CDR2 SYDVKM. V dropped 4 bases and J dropped 4 bases, with 11 bases sitting between them. The CDR3 has 13 residues. DNA of the CDR3: TGTGCCAGCAGTTCGATCAGGCTTTACGAGCAGTACTTC. Translated: CASSSIRLYEQYF.

This clonotype was recorded at least ten times. The chain couples TRBV6-2 or TRBV6-3 to TRBJ2-2; perhaps TRBD1 as D (6 bases). Trimming pared 1 base from V and 0 bases from J, leaving 9 bases between. Germline V CDR1 and CDR2: MNHEY, SVGEGT. The length of the CDR3 is 16 residues. CDR3 bases: TGTGCCAGCAGTTACTATGGGACAACGAACACCGGGGAGCTGTTTTTT. This translates into CASSYYGTTNTGELFF.

This sequence joins TRBV27 and TRBJ1-5, with D possibly matching TRBD1 (6 bases). The V gene's germline CDR1 is MNHEY and CDR2 SMNVEV (reference sequence). This CDR3 region has 14 residues. Trimming shortened V by 4 bases and J by 5 bases, and 12 bases separated the two germline ends. In nucleotides, the CDR3 is TGTGCCAGCAGTTCCTGGGGGCGCGATCAGCCCCAGCATTTT. The encoded protein is CASSSWGRDQPQHF.

The chain uses TRBV19 and TRBJ2-3; 9 positions agree with TRBD1. CDR3 length: 15 amino acids. V trimming: 7 bases; J trimming: 2 bases; junction bases outside the gene matches: 7. Germline V gives CDR1 LNHDA, CDR2 SQIVND (reference sequence). Here the CDR3 reads CASTTGGANTDTQYF. CDR3 DNA: TGTGCCAGTACTACAGGGGGCGCGAACACAGATACGCAGTATTTT.

Only a few counts were recorded for this clonotype. This sequence joins TRBV6-1 and TRBJ2-3; tentatively, D is TRBD1 (7 bases). Germline CDR1 reads MNHNS; CDR2 reads SASEGT. The CDR3 extends over 16 amino acids. V lost 0 bases to trimming and J lost 4 bases, with 14 bases between them. CDR3 DNA sequence: TGTGCCAGCAGTGAAGCGAATGGAGGGGGCGCAGATACGCAGTATTTT. Translation gives CASSEANGGGADTQYF.

Comment on this clonotype: This may come from a read error, since a much larger clone is one base off. This chain joins TRBV2 and TRBJ2-5; 8 bases fit TRBD1. The DNA matches TRBJ2-1 better at its end, which makes the J call doubtful. This CDR3 spans 16 amino acids. The V gene's germline CDR1 is SNHLY and CDR2 FYNNEI. CDR3 coding DNA: TGTGCCAGTAGCAGCCCGAAGGACAGGGCAAGGTGGGAGCAGTTCTTC. Its translation is CASSSPKDRARWEQFF.

This clonotype was counted many times. The V and J genes are TRBV6-5 and TRBJ2-3, with 8 nucleotides matching TRBD2. The CDR3 runs to 15 residues. The V gene end was trimmed by 2 bases and the J gene end by 4 bases; junction bases not matched to a gene: 5. Germline CDR1 is MNHEY and CDR2 is SVGAGI. The CDR3 is CASSYGGLGADTQYF. The CDR3 DNA reads TGTGCCAGCAGTTACGGGGGACTAGGGGCAGATACGCAGTATTTT.

A few counts support this clonotype. This chain joins TRBV6-1 and TRBJ2-5; 9 bases fit TRBD2. Trimming removed 7 bases from V and 3 bases from J; junction bases left unmatched: 3. Germline assignment: CDR1 MNHNS and CDR2 SASEGT. The CDR3 totals 13 residues. The CDR3 spells CASNGLAKETQYF. The CDR3 DNA sequence: TGTGCCAGCAATGGACTAGCGAAAGAGACCCAGTACTTC.

This clonotype was picked up many times. The gene calls are TRBV11-2 and TRBJ2-3, with TRBD1 matching 7 bases. The CDR3 spans 12 residues. The V segment lost 6 bases and the J segment 8 bases; nucleotides outside the gene matches: 5. Germline V lookup: CDR1 SGHAT, CDR2 FQNNGV. CDR3 in amino acids: CASSDRDGTQYF. CDR3 in DNA: TGTGCCAGCAGTGACAGGGATGGTACGCAGTATTTT. Filled out from reference TRBV11-2 and TRBJ2-3, the complete variable domain reads EAGVAQSPRYKIIEKRQSVAFWCNPISGHATLYWYQQILGQGPKLLIQFQNNGVVDDSQLPKDRFSAERLKGVDSTLKIQPAKLEDSAVYLCASSDRDGTQYFGPGTRLTVL.